Each of the 5 T cell receptor beta chains below was sequenced from the same sample in a study of CD8 T cells in ankylosing spondylitis. Study observations and caveats: Among TCR beta sequences, a motif of roughly 8 highly homologous variants appeared characteristic of ankylosing spondylitis blood.

TCRdb fed the 5' RACE reads into MiXCR, producing one record per CDR3 protein. The sample has some 700,000 distinct CDR3 sequences; 15% to 20% are singletons. The antigens these receptors bind are not known. Sequenced material: blood, either unsorted or a sorted T cell fraction (not recorded which). Receptors were obtained from a male donor with ankylosing spondylitis.

This clonotype was recorded a few times. The rearrangement joins TRBV11-2 to TRBJ1-2, with unresolved D. Germline V gives CDR1 SGHAT, CDR2 FQNNGV. Trimming shortened V by 1 base and J by 4 bases, and 16 bases separated the two germline ends. The CDR3 covers 16 residues. The CDR3 reads CASSLVAARSPYGYTF. The CDR3 DNA is TGTGCCAGCAGCTTAGTGGCAGCCCGCTCCCCCTATGGCTACACCTTC.

The V call is TRBV5-1, the J call TRBJ2-7; TRBD1 agrees at 8 bases. Germline V gene lookup returns CDR1 SGHRS and CDR2 YFSETQ. This CDR3 has 15 residues. Losses at the gene ends were 4 bases for V and 1 base for J; bases not matched to a gene: 7. CDR3 amino acids: CASSPDRGRSYEQYF. For the CDR3, the DNA is TGCGCCAGCAGCCCTGACAGGGGAAGGTCCTACGAGCAGTACTTC.

This clonotype was seen a handful of times. The V gene is TRBV6-5, the J gene TRBJ2-1; TRBD2 agrees at 11 bases. The CDR3 loop spans 15 amino acids. J gave up 8 bases and V 4 bases, and 7 bases lay outside the gene matches. The V gene's germline CDR1 is MNHEY and CDR2 SVGAGI. CDR3 nucleotide sequence: TGTGCCAGCAGTTTACTAGCGGGAGTTGTAGATGAGCAGTTCTTC. It specifies CASSLLAGVVDEQFF.

J is TRBJ1-5 and V is TRBV3-1; D gene unclear. The V end lost 3 bases, the J end lost 4 bases, and 4 bases lay between the germline ends. Germline values: CDR1 LGHDT, CDR2 YNNKEL (reference sequence). The CDR3 has 12 residues. CDR3 protein: CASSHLNQPQHF. DNA for the CDR3: TGTGCCAGCAGCCACCTTAATCAGCCCCAGCATTTT.

V is TRBV7-2 and J is TRBJ2-3, with TRBD1 matching 7 bases. V shed 5 bases, J shed 2 bases, and the junction held 7 bases outside the gene matches. CDR3 length: 15 amino acids. Per germline, CDR1 SGHTA and CDR2 FQGNSA. The CDR3 DNA follows: TGTGCCAGCAGCCCCTGGACAGGACCCACAGATACGCAGTATTTT. This translates into CASSPWTGPTDTQYF.